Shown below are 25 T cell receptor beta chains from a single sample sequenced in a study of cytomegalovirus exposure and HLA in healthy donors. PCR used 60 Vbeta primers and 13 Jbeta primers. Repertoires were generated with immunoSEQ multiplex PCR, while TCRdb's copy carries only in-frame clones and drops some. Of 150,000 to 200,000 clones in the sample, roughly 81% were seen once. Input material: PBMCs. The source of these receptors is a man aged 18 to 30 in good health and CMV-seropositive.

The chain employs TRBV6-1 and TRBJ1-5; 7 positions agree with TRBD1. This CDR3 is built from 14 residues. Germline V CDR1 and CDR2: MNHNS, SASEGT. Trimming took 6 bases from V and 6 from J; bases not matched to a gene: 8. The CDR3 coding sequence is TGTGCCAGCAGCCGGGACAGTGAGGGTCAGCCCCAGCATTTT. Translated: CASSRDSEGQPQHF.

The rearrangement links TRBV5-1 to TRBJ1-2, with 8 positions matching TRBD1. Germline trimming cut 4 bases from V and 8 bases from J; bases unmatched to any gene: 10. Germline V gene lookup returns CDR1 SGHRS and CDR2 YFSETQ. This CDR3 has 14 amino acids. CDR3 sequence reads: CASSEGDRWLGYTF. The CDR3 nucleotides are TGCGCCAGCAGCGAAGGGGACAGGTGGTTAGGCTACACCTTC.

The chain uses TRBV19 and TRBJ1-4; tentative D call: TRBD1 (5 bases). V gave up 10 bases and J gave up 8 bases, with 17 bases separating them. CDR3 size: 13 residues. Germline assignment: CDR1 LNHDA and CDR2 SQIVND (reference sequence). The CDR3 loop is CATSPPGVEKLFF. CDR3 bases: TGTGCCACCTCCCCCCCGGGGGTCGAAAAACTGTTTTTT.

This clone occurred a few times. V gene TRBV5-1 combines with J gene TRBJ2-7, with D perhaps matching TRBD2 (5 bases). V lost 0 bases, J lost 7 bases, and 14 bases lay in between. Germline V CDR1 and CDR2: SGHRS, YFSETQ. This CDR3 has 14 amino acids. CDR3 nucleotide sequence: TGCGCCAGCAGCTTGGATTTCACCCCGGGGGAGCAGTACTTC. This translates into CASSLDFTPGEQYF.

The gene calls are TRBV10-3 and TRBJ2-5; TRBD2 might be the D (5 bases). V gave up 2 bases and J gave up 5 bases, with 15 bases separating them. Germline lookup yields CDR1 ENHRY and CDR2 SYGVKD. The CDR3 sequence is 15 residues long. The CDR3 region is CAISENLAGGETQYF. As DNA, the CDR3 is TGTGCCATCAGTGAGAACTTGGCAGGCGGGGAGACCCAGTACTTC.

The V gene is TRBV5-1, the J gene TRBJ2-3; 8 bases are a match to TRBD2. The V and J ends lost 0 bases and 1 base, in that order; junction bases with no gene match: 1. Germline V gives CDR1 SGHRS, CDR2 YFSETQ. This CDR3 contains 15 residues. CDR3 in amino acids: CASSLGRGGTDTQYF. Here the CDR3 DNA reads TGCGCCAGCAGCTTGGGGCGGGGGGGCACAGATACGCAGTATTTT.

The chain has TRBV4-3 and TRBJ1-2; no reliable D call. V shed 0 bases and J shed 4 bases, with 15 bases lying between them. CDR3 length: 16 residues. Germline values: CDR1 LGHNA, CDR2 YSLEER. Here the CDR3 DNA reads TGCGCCAGCAGCCAAGAGCGGGTCCAGATGGGCTATGGCTACACCTTC. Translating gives CASSQERVQMGYGYTF.

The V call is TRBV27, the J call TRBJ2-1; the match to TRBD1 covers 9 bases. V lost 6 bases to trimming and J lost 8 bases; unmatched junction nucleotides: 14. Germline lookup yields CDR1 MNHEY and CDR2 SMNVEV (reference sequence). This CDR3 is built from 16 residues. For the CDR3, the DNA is TGTGCCAGCAGCTGGACAGGGGCTCGGGGTTCCGATGAGCAGTTCTTC. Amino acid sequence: CASSWTGARGSDEQFF.

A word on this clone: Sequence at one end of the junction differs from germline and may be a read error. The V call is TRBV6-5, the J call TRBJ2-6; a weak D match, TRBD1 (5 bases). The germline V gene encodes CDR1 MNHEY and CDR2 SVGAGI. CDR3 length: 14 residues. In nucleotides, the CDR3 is TGTGCCAGCAAGGGGAACGCTGGGGCCAACGGCCTGACTTTC. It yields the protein CASKGNAGANGLTF.

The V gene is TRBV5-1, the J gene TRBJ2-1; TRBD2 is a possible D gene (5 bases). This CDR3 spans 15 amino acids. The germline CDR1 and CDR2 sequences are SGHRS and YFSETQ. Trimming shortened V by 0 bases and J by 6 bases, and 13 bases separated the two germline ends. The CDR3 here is CASSLEEGGFNEQFF. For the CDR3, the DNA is TGCGCCAGCAGCTTGGAAGAAGGAGGCTTCAATGAGCAGTTCTTC.

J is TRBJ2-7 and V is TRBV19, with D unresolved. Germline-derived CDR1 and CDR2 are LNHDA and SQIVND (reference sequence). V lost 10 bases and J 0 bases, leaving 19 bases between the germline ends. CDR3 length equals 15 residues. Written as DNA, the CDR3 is TGTGCCACCCGATGGGCGAATGCTCCCTCCTACGAGCAGTACTTC. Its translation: CATRWANAPSYEQYF. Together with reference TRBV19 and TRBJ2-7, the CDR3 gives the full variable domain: DGGITQSPKYLFRKEGQNVTLSCEQNLNHDAMYWYRQDPGQGLRLIYYSQIVNDFQKGDIAEGYSVSREKKESFPLTVTSAQKNPTAFYLCATRWANAPSYEQYFGPGTRLTVT.

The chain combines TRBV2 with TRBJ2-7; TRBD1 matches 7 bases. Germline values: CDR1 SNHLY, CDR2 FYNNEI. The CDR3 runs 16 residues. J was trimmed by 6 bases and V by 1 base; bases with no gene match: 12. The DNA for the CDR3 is TGTGCCAGCAGTGAAGTTAATACAGGGGCAACCCCCGAGCAGTACTTC. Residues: CASSEVNTGATPEQYF.

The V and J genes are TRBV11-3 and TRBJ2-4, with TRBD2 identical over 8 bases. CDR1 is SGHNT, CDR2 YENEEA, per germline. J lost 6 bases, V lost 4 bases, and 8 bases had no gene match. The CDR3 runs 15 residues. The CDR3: CASSSGGAWGNIQYF. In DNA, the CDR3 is TGTGCCAGCAGCTCGGGGGGGGCTTGGGGAAACATTCAGTACTTC.

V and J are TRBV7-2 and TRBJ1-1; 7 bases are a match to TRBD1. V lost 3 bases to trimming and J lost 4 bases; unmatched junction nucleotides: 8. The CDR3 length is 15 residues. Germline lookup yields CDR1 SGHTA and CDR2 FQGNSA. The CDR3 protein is CASSFQTGLGTEAFF. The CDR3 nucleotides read TGTGCCAGCAGCTTTCAGACAGGGCTGGGCACTGAAGCTTTCTTT.

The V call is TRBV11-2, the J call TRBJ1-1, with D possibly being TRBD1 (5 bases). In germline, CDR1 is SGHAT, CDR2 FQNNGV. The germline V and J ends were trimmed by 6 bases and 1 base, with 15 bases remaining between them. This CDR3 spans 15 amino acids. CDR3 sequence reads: CASSQGGERNTEAFF. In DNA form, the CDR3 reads TGTGCCAGCAGTCAGGGTGGAGAGAGGAACACTGAAGCTTTCTTT.

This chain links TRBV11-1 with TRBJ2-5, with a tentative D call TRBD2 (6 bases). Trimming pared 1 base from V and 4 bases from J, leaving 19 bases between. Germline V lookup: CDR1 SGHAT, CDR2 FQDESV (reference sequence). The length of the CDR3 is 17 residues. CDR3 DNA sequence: TGTGCCAGCAGCTTAGGTTACGGGCCTGCGGGGTCAGAGACCCAGTACTTC. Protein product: CASSLGYGPAGSETQYF.

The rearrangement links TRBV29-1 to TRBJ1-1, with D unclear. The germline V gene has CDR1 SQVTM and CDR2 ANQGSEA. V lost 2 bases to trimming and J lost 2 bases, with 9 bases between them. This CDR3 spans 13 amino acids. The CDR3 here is CSVELLGNTEAFF. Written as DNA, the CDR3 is TGCAGCGTTGAACTCCTGGGCAACACTGAAGCTTTCTTT.

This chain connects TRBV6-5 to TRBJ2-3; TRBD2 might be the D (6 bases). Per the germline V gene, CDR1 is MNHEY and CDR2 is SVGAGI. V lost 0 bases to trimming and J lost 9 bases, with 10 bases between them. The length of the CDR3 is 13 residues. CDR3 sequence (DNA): TGTGCCAGCAGTTACTCGAACGGGGGAACGCAGTATTTT. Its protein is CASSYSNGGTQYF.

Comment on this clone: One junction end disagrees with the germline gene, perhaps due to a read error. The CDR3 nucleotides are TGTGCCAGCAGCTTGGGTTCTGCTAGCGGTACAAACTTC. It codes for CASSLGSASGTNF. V gene TRBV5-6 combines with J gene TRBJ2-7, with 7 bases fitting TRBD2. CDR1 is SGHDT, CDR2 YYEEEE, per germline. The CDR3 runs 13 residues.

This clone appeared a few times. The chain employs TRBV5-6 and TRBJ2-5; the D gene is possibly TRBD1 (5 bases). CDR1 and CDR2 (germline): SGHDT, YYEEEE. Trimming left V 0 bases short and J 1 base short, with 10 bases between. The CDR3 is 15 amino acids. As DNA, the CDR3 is TGTGCCAGCAGCTTGGCAGGCAGGGCCCAAGAGACCCAGTACTTC. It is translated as CASSLAGRAQETQYF.

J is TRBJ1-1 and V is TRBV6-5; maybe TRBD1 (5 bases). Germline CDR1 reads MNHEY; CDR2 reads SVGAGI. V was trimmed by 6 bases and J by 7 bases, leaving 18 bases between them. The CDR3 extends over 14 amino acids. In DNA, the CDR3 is TGTGCCAGCAGCCTTAATCAGGGCGGGGGTGAAGCTTTCTTT. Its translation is CASSLNQGGGEAFF.

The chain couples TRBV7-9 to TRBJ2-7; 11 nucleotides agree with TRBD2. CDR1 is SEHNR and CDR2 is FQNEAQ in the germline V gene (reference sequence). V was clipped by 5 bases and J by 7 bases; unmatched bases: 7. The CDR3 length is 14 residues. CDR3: CASSNSGGAWEQYF. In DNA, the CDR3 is TGTGCCAGCAGCAATAGCGGGGGGGCGTGGGAGCAGTACTTC.

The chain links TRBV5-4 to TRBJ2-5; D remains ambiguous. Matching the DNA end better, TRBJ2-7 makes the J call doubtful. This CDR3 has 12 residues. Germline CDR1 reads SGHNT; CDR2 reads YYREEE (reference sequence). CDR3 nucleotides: TGTGCCAGCAGCTTGGACCGTTACGAGCAGTACTTC. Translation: CASSLDRYEQYF.

The CDR3 sequence is CASSRGGLGYTF. CDR3 nucleotide sequence: TGTGCCAGCAGCCGGGGGGGGCTCGGCTACACCTTC. The chain employs TRBV16 and TRBJ1-2; maybe TRBD1 (6 bases). The V and J ends lost 4 bases and 8 bases respectively, with 11 bases between them. The germline gives CDR1 KGHSY, CDR2 FQNENV. The CDR3 contains 12 residues.

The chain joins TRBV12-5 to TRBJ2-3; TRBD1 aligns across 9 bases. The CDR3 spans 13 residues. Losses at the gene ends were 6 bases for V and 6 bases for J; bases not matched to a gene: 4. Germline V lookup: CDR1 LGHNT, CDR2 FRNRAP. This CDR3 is CASGVTGGDTQYF. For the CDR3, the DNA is TGTGCTAGTGGAGTGACAGGGGGGGATACGCAGTATTTT.